This T cell receptor (beta chain) was recorded in a study of vaccination and CD4 T cells after COVID-19. The Oncomine TCR Beta short-read assay was applied to DNA of cultured CD4+ T cells. Scientists extracted genomic DNA from CD4+ T cells grown in culture. TCRdb reanalysed the PCR reads using MiXCR and keeps one entry per CDR3 protein. The table records roughly 18,000 distinct CDR3 sequences, roughly 51% of them present only once. Concerning this clonotype itself: Its antigen is undetermined.

Indicated treatment: approximately nine-day PBMC culture with coronavirus spike peptide pools or control peptides (ViraFEST assay). V lost 0 bases and J lost 4, with 16 bases in between. The length of the CDR3 is 16 residues. Per the germline V gene, CDR1 is SGHRS and CDR2 is YFSETQ. V usage is TRBV5-1 and J usage is TRBJ1-1, with TRBD1 as a possible D gene (6 bases). The receptor was isolated from a human donor who had recovered from COVID-19. The sample comprised CD4+ T cells from blood, cultured in vitro. CDR3 nucleotides: TGCGCCAGCAGCTTGGACGGTGACCCAGGGGCCACTGAAGCTTTCTTT. This translates into CASSLDGDPGATEAFF.